Following are 23 T cell receptor beta chains from one sample sequenced in a study of blood T cell repertoires in COVID-19. Sequencing was performed with immunoSEQ multiplex PCR; in TCRdb, only in-frame clones are kept and a portion is missing. The profile shows about 210,000 clones, 82% of them singletons. Input material: peripheral blood. The receptors stem from a woman between 65 and 79 years old with COVID-19, enrolled during active disease.

This clone was counted a few times. The chain couples TRBV7-3 to TRBJ1-5; D unclear. Germline V lookup: CDR1 SGHTA, CDR2 FQGTGA. The CDR3 consists of 13 residues. The V end was cut by 2 bases, the J end by 10 bases, with 12 bases between. Here the CDR3 reads CASSLFTGGPQHF. CDR3 nucleotide sequence: TGTGCCAGCAGCTTATTCACGGGAGGTCCCCAGCATTTT. The full variable domain, with the rest looked up from reference TRBV7-3 and TRBJ1-5, is GAGVSQTPSNKVTEKGKYVELRCDPISGHTALYWYRQSLGQGPEFLIYFQGTGAADDSGLPNDRFFAVRPEGSVSTLKIQRTERGDSAVYLCASSLFTGGPQHFGDGTRLSIL.

Here the CDR3 DNA reads TGCGCCAGCAGCTTTGCAGATCAGGGGAGGGATGGCTACACCTTC. Amino acids: CASSFADQGRDGYTF. V is TRBV5-1 and J is TRBJ1-2; weak D call: TRBD1 (6 bases). CDR3 length: 15 amino acids. The V end was cut by 2 bases, the J end by 6 bases, with 17 bases between. Germline CDR1 SGHRS, CDR2 YFSETQ. Looking up the rest from reference TRBV5-1 and TRBJ1-2 gives the full variable domain: KAGVTQTPRYLIKTRGQQVTLSCSPISGHRSVSWYQQTPGQGLQFLFEYFSETQRNKGNFPGRFSGRQFSNSRSEMNVSTLELGDSALYLCASSFADQGRDGYTFGSGTRLTVV.

J is TRBJ2-7 and V is TRBV19, with D possibly being TRBD1 (5 bases). Trimming took 0 bases from V and 5 from J, leaving 20 bases between them. Germline V gene sequence: CDR1 LNHDA, CDR2 SQIVND (reference sequence). The CDR3 runs 17 residues. For the CDR3, the DNA is TGTGCCAGTAGTATAGAGGCCCTAGACAGAGGATGGAACGAGCAGTACTTC. Translating gives CASSIEALDRGWNEQYF.

This clone was counted only a few times. This chain links TRBV5-6 with TRBJ1-2; D might be TRBD1 (5 bases). The germline V gene has CDR1 SGHDT and CDR2 YYEEEE. The length of the CDR3 is 13 residues. V lost 8 bases and J lost 3, with 14 bases in between. The CDR3 reads CASMLDSYYGYTF. Written as DNA, the CDR3 is TGTGCCAGTATGCTCGACAGCTACTATGGCTACACCTTC. The full variable domain, completed using reference TRBV5-6 and TRBJ1-2, is DAGVTQSPTHLIKTRGQQVTLRCSPKSGHDTVSWYQQALGQGPQFIFQYYEEEERQRGNFPDRFSGHQFPNYSSELNVNALLLGDSALYLCASMLDSYYGYTFGSGTRLTVV.

The V and J genes are TRBV29-1 and TRBJ2-1, with TRBD2 as a possible D gene (6 bases). The CDR3 sequence is 12 residues long. Germline CDR1 and CDR2: SQVTM and ANQGSEA. V lost 6 bases and J lost 7, with 13 bases in between. The DNA for the CDR3 is TGCAGCGTGACTAGGGTCAGGAATGAGCAGTTCTTC. Its translation is CSVTRVRNEQFF.

This rearrangement joins TRBV19 to TRBJ2-1; 10 bases line up with TRBD2. Germline CDR1 reads LNHDA; CDR2 reads SQIVND (reference sequence). The CDR3 runs 15 residues. V was pared by 5 bases and J by 8 bases, with 9 bases of the junction left unmatched. CDR3 in DNA: TGTGCCAGTAGTGGAGGCAGCGGGAGGGCCCATGAGCAGTTCTTC. This sequence encodes CASSGGSGRAHEQFF.

This rearrangement joins TRBV28 to TRBJ1-2; D not certain. The CDR3 is 14 residues long. Germline values: CDR1 MDHEN, CDR2 SYDVKM. V lost 3 bases and J 0 bases, leaving 8 bases between the germline ends. For the CDR3, the DNA is TGTGCCAGCAGTTTGGGCAGTTCTAACTATGGCTACACCTTC. Its translation: CASSLGSSNYGYTF.

The chain carries TRBV10-3 and TRBJ1-1; D is unresolved. Germline V lookup: CDR1 ENHRY, CDR2 SYGVKD. CDR3 length equals 14 residues. The V and J ends lost 5 bases and 1 base respectively, with 11 bases between them. The CDR3, as DNA: TGTGCCATCAGTTCGTCGGCAGGGAACACTGAAGCTTTCTTT. Translated, it gives CAISSSAGNTEAFF.

The chain has TRBV7-2 and TRBJ2-1, with D perhaps TRBD2 (6 bases). In germline, CDR1 is SGHTA, CDR2 FQGNSA. Trimming took off 1 base at V and 12 bases at J, with 16 bases between the two ends. The CDR3 has 14 residues. The CDR3 DNA sequence: TGTGCCAGCAGCTTAGGGCAACGGGACTCCTTGCAGTTCTTC. Its translation: CASSLGQRDSLQFF.

Only one count was recorded for this clone. The rearrangement uses TRBV15 and TRBJ2-7; TRBD2 matches 8 bases. This CDR3 is built from 18 residues. With V trimmed by 0 bases and J by 4 bases, 14 bases remained unmatched. Germline V gene sequence: CDR1 LNHNV, CDR2 YYDKDF (reference sequence). The CDR3 here is CATSRDNPTSAFMYEQYF. The CDR3 nucleotides read TGTGCCACCAGCAGAGATAACCCGACTAGCGCTTTCATGTACGAGCAGTACTTC. The full variable domain, in which reference TRBV15 and TRBJ2-7 provide the parts outside the CDR3, is DAMVIQNPRYQVTQFGKPVTLSCSQTLNHNVMYWYQQKSSQAPKLLFHYYDKDFNNEADTPDNFQSRRPNTSFCFLDIRSPGLGDTAMYLCATSRDNPTSAFMYEQYFGPGTRLTVT.

This sequence joins TRBV9 and TRBJ1-2; the D is unclear. CDR3 size: 14 residues. Germline V gene data show CDR1 as SGDLS and CDR2 as YYNGEE. V lost 3 bases and J lost 4, with 13 bases in between. The CDR3 loop reads CASSDEGRSYGYTF. As DNA, the CDR3 is TGTGCCAGCAGCGATGAAGGGAGGAGCTATGGCTACACCTTC. The complete variable domain, with remaining parts taken from reference TRBV9 and TRBJ1-2, reads DSGVTQTPKHLITATGQRVTLRCSPRSGDLSVYWYQQSLDQGLQFLIQYYNGEERAKGNILERFSAQQFPDLHSELNLSSLELGDSALYFCASSDEGRSYGYTFGSGTRLTVV.

The rearrangement joins TRBV27 to TRBJ2-7, with TRBD2 matching over 7 bases. CDR1 and CDR2 (germline): MNHEY, SMNVEV (reference sequence). Trimming cost V 1 base and J 5 bases; bases outside gene matches: 11. The CDR3 contains 16 residues. The CDR3 here is CASSLFAGVSPHEQYF. The DNA of the CDR3 is TGTGCCAGCAGTTTATTTGCGGGGGTCTCCCCCCACGAGCAGTACTTC.

This sequence joins TRBV6-6 and TRBJ1-2; TRBD1 is a possible D gene (5 bases). This CDR3 is 13 amino acids long. With 6 bases removed from V and 4 bases from J, the gap between germline ends came to 12 bases. Per germline, CDR1 MNHNY and CDR2 SVGAGI (reference sequence). The CDR3 DNA reads TGTGCCAGCAGCCAAGACAGTCGCTATGGCTACACCTTC. This gives the protein CASSQDSRYGYTF.

The chain carries TRBV5-4 and TRBJ1-1; no definite D call. Germline values: CDR1 SGHNT, CDR2 YYREEE (reference sequence). The V and J ends lost 0 bases and 1 base respectively, with 7 bases between them. The CDR3 extends over 14 amino acids. In nucleotides, the CDR3 is TGTGCCAGCAGCTTGGAGAACAGGAACACTGAAGCTTTCTTT. Translated: CASSLENRNTEAFF.

This rearrangement joins TRBV7-9 to TRBJ1-1; TRBD1 matches at 9 bases. Germline loops: CDR1 SEHNR, CDR2 FQNEAQ (reference sequence). V shed 5 bases and J 5 bases; nucleotides not matched to a gene: 6. The CDR3 has 14 amino acids. The CDR3 here is CASSLLQGATEAFF. The CDR3 DNA reads as TGTGCCAGCAGCCTTTTACAGGGGGCAACTGAAGCTTTCTTT. Using reference TRBV7-9 and TRBJ1-1 for the parts outside the CDR3, the full variable domain is DTGVSQNPRHKITKRGQNVTFRCDPISEHNRLYWYRQTLGQGPEFLTYFQNEAQLEKSRLLSDRFSAERPKGSFSTLEIQRTEQGDSAMYLCASSLLQGATEAFFGQGTRLTVV.

The genes are TRBV28 and TRBJ2-7; TRBD1 might be the D (5 bases). The CDR3 is 15 amino acids. The V and J ends lost 5 bases and 0 bases respectively, with 14 bases between them. Germline lookup yields CDR1 MDHEN and CDR2 SYDVKM. The DNA of the CDR3 is TGTGCCAGCAGTCCCCGGACACGCGCCTCCTACGAGCAGTACTTC. Its translation is CASSPRTRASYEQYF.

The chain links TRBV6-4 to TRBJ1-2; 8 bases align to TRBD1. The junction had 6 bases not matched to a gene; V was cut back by 6 bases and J by 3 bases. Per germline, CDR1 MRHNA and CDR2 SNTAGT. The CDR3 is 14 residues long. The CDR3 DNA is TGTGCCAGCAGCCCCCAGGGGGCGGACTATGGCTACACCTTC. Residues: CASSPQGADYGYTF.

The chain carries TRBV30 and TRBJ1-5; D uncertain. CDR3 length: 13 amino acids. CDR1 and CDR2 from the germline V gene are GTSNPN and SVGIG (reference sequence). The ends were cut back, 1 base at V and 5 bases at J, with 9 bases in the middle. The CDR3 DNA reads TGTGCCTGGAGTGGGCCACCATATCAGCCCCAGCATTTT. Translation: CAWSGPPYQPQHF.

The genes are TRBV6-2 or TRBV6-3 and TRBJ1-5; no firm D call. This CDR3 comprises 14 residues. Germline V gene sequence: CDR1 MNHEY, CDR2 SVGEGT. V was pared by 6 bases and J by 0 bases, with 9 bases between. The DNA for the CDR3 is TGTGCCAGCAGCCTCCAGAATAGCAATCAGCCCCAGCATTTT. Its translation is CASSLQNSNQPQHF.

CDR3 nucleotide sequence: TGCGCCAGCAGGCCGTCAGGGTCGGCAGATACGCAGTATTTT. Protein sequence: CASRPSGSADTQYF. The chain links TRBV5-1 to TRBJ2-3, with D perhaps matching TRBD1 (5 bases). Germline loops: CDR1 SGHRS, CDR2 YFSETQ. This CDR3 has 14 amino acids. Between the trimmed V and J ends, which lost 5 bases and 4 bases, there was a span of 14 bases. The full variable domain, with the rest looked up from reference TRBV5-1 and TRBJ2-3, is KAGVTQTPRYLIKTRGQQVTLSCSPISGHRSVSWYQQTPGQGLQFLFEYFSETQRNKGNFPGRFSGRQFSNSRSEMNVSTLELGDSALYLCASRPSGSADTQYFGPGTRLTVL.

The J gene is TRBJ2-7, the V gene TRBV10-3, with D perhaps matching TRBD2 (5 bases). Germline V lookup: CDR1 ENHRY, CDR2 SYGVKD. V lost 2 bases and J 7 bases, leaving 9 bases between the germline ends. The CDR3 spans 12 residues. In nucleotides, the CDR3 is TGTGCCATCAGTGAGGCTAGGAGGGAGCAGTACTTC. Protein product: CAISEARREQYF.

The genes are TRBV27 and TRBJ1-6, with a possible D match to TRBD1 (5 bases). This CDR3 has 17 amino acids. The V end was cut by 1 base, the J end by 8 bases, with 18 bases between. CDR1 is MNHEY, CDR2 SMNVEV, per germline (reference sequence). The CDR3: CASSLLGSGEGDSPLHF. CDR3 bases: TGTGCCAGCAGTTTATTAGGCTCAGGAGAAGGGGATTCACCCCTCCACTTT.

The chain carries TRBV7-2 and TRBJ1-6; TRBD1 aligns across 9 bases. V lost 1 base to trimming and J lost 10 bases; unmatched junction nucleotides: 5. The germline V gene has CDR1 SGHTA and CDR2 FQGNSA. The CDR3 runs to 15 residues. CDR3 in DNA: TGTGCCAGCAGCTTAGAGGGGACAGGGATATCACCCCTCCACTTT. This encodes CASSLEGTGISPLHF.